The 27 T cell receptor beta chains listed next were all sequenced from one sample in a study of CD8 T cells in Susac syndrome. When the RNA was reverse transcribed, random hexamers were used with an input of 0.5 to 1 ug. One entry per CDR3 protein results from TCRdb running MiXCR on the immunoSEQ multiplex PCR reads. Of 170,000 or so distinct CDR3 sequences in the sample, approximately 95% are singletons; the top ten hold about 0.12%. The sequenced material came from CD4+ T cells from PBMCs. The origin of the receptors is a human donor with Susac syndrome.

CDR3 loop: CSAPKSGANYGYTF. CDR3 in DNA: TGCAGTGCCCCAAAATCAGGGGCTAACTATGGCTACACCTTC. This chain joins TRBV20-1 and TRBJ1-2; possibly TRBD1 for D (6 bases). Germline V gives CDR1 DFQATT, CDR2 SNEGSKA (reference sequence). The CDR3 spans 14 residues. V lost 6 bases to trimming and J lost 0 bases, with 14 bases between them.

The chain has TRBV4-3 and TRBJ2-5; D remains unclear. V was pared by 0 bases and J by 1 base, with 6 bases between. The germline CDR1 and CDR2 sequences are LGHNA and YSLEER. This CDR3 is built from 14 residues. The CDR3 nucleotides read TGCGCCAGCAGCCAAGATCCTAGCCAAGAGACCCAGTACTTC. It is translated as CASSQDPSQETQYF.

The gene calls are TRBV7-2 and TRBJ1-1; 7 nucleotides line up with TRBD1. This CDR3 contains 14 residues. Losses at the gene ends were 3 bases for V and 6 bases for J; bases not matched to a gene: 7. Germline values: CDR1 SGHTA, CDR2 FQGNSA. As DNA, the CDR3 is TGTGCCAGCAGCTTTCAGACAGGGAGGCCTGAAGCTTTCTTT. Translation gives CASSFQTGRPEAFF.

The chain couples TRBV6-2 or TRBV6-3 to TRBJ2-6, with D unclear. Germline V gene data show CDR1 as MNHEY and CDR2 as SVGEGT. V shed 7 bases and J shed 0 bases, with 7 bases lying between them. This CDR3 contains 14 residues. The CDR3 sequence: CASTWRSGANVLTF. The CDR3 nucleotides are TGTGCCAGCACGTGGCGCTCTGGGGCCAACGTCCTGACTTTC.

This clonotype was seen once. CDR3: CAWSVRELGTDTQYF. The DNA of the CDR3 is TGTGCCTGGAGTGTACGGGAGTTGGGCACAGATACGCAGTATTTT. The rearrangement joins TRBV30 to TRBJ2-3; a possible D gene is TRBD2 (6 bases). V lost 0 bases and J 1 base, leaving 11 bases between the germline ends. Germline values: CDR1 GTSNPN, CDR2 SVGIG (reference sequence). CDR3 length: 15 residues. Full variable domain (remainder filled in from reference TRBV30 and TRBJ2-3): SQTIHQWPATLVQPVGSPLSLECTVEGTSNPNLYWYRQAAGRGLQLLFYSVGIGQISSEVPQNLSASRPQDRQFILSSKKLLLSDSGFYLCAWSVRELGTDTQYFGPGTRLTVL.

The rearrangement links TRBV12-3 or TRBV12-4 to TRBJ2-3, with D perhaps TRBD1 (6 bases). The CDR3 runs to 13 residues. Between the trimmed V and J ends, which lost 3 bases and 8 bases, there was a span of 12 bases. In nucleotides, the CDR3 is TGTGCCAGCAGTTTGTCAGGGGTCGTTACGCAGTATTTT. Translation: CASSLSGVVTQYF.

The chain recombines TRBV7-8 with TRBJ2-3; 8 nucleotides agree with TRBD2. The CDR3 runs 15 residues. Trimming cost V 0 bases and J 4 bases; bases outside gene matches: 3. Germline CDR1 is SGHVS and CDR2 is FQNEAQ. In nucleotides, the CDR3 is TGTGCCAGCAGCTTAGCGCGAGCGGGGGCAGATACGCAGTATTTT. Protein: CASSLARAGADTQYF.

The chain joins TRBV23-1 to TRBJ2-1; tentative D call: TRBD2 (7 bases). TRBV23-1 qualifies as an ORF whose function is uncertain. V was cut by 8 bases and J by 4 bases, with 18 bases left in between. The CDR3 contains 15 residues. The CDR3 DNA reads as TGCGCCAGCTCGACCGGGGGGCTCTTTTACAATGAGCAGTTCTTC. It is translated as CASSTGGLFYNEQFF.

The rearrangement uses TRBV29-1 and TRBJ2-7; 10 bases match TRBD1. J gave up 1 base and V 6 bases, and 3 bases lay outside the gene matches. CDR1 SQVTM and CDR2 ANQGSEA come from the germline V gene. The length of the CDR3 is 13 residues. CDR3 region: CSVGQGGSYEQYV. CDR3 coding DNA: TGCAGCGTCGGACAGGGGGGATCCTACGAGCAGTACGTC.

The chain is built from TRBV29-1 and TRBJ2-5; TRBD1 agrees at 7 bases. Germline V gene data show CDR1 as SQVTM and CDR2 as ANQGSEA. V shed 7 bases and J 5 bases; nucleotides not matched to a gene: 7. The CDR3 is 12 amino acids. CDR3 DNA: TGCAGCGCCTACCAGGGGGATGAGACCCAGTACTTC. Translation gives CSAYQGDETQYF.

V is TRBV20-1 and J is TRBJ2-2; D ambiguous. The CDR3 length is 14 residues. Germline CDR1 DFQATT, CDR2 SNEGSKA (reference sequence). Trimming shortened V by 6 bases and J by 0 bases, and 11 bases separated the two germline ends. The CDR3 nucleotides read TGCAGTGCAGCAACCGGAGCGAACACCGGGGAGCTGTTTTTT. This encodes CSAATGANTGELFF.

CDR3 in amino acids: CASSRINEQFF. The DNA of the CDR3 is TGTGCCAGCAGTCGTATAAATGAGCAGTTCTTC. This sequence joins TRBV6-2 or TRBV6-3 and TRBJ2-1; D is ambiguous. The CDR3 is 11 residues long. Looked up from germline, CDR1 is MNHEY and CDR2 is SVGEGT. The V end lost 5 bases, the J end lost 7 bases, and 6 bases lay between the germline ends.

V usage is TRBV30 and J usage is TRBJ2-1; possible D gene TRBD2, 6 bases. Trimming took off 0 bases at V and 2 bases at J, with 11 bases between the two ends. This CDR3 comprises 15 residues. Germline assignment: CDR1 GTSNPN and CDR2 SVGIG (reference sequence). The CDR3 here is CAWSVLRTTYNEQFF. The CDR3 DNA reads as TGTGCCTGGAGTGTACTTCGGACTACCTACAATGAGCAGTTCTTC.

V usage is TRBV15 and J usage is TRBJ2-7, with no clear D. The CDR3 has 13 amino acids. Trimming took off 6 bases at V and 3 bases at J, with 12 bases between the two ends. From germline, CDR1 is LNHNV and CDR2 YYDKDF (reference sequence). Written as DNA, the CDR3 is TGTGCCACCAGACCCGGGCAGAACTACGAGCAGTACTTC. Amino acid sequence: CATRPGQNYEQYF.

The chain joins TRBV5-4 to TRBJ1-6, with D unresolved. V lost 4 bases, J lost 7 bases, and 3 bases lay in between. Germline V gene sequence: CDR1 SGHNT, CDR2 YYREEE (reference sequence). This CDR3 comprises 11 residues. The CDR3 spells CASSGNSPLHF. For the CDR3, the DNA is TGTGCCAGCAGCGGAAATTCACCCCTCCACTTT.

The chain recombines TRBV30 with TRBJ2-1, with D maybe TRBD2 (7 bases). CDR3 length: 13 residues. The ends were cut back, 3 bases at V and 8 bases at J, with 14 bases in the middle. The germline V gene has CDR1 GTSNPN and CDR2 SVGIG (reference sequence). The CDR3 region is CAWRTGGRDEQFF. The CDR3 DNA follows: TGTGCCTGGAGGACGGGGGGCCGGGATGAGCAGTTCTTC.

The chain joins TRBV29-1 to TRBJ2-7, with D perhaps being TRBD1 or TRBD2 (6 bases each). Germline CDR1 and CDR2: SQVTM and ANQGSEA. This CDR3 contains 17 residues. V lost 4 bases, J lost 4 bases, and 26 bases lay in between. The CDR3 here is CSVAVGGWSSQMYEQYF. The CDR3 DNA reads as TGCAGCGTTGCGGTAGGGGGGTGGAGTAGCCAGATGTACGAGCAGTACTTC.

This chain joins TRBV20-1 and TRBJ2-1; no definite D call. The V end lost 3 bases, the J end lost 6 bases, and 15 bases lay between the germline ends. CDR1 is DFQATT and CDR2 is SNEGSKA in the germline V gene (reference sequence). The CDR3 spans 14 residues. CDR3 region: CSARGGFPPNEQFF. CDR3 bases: TGCAGTGCTAGGGGCGGATTTCCCCCCAATGAGCAGTTCTTC.

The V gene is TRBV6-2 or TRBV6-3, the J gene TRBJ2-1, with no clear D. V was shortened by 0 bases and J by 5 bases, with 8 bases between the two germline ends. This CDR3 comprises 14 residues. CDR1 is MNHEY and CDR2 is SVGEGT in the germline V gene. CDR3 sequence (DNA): TGTGCCAGCAGTTACTCGGCAGTTAACAATGAGCAGTTCTTC. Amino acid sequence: CASSYSAVNNEQFF.

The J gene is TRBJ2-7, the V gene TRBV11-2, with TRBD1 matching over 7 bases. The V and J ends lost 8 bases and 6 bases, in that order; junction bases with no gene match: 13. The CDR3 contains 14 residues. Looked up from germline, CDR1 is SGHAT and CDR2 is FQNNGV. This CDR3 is CASEGADVLREQYF. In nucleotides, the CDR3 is TGTGCCAGCGAGGGGGCTGATGTACTACGCGAGCAGTACTTC. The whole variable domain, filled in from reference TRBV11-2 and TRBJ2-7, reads EAGVAQSPRYKIIEKRQSVAFWCNPISGHATLYWYQQILGQGPKLLIQFQNNGVVDDSQLPKDRFSAERLKGVDSTLKIQPAKLEDSAVYLCASEGADVLREQYFGPGTRLTVT.

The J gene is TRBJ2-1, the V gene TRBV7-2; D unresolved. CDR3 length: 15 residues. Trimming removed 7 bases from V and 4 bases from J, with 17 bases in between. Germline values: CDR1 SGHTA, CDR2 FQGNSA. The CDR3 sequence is CASTQEGRAYNEQFF. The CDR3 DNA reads TGTGCCAGCACCCAAGAAGGGCGAGCTTACAATGAGCAGTTCTTC. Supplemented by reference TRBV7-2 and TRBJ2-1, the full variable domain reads GAGVSQSPSNKVTEKGKDVELRCDPISGHTALYWYRQSLGQGLEFLIYFQGNSAPDKSGLPSDRFSAERTGGSVSTLTIQRTQQEDSAVYLCASTQEGRAYNEQFFGPGTRLTVL.

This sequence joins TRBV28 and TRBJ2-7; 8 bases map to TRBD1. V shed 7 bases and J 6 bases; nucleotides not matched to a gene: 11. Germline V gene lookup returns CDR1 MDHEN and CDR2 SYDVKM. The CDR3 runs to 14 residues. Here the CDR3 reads CASTGTGVPSEQYF. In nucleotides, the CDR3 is TGTGCCAGCACAGGGACAGGTGTTCCGTCCGAGCAGTACTTC.

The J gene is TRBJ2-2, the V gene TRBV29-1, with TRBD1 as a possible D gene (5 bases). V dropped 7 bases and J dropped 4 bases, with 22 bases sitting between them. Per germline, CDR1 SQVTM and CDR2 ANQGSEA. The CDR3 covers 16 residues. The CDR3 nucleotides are TGCAGCGCCGCAGGGCACGCTTCCCGCGGCACCGGGGAGCTGTTTTTT. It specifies CSAAGHASRGTGELFF.

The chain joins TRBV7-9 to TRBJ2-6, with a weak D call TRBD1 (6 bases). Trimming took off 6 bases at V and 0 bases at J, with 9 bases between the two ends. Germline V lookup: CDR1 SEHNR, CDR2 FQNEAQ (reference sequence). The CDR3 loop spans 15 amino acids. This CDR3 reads CASRGGVSGANVLTF. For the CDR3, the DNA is TGTGCCAGCAGAGGGGGAGTCTCTGGGGCCAACGTCCTGACTTTC.

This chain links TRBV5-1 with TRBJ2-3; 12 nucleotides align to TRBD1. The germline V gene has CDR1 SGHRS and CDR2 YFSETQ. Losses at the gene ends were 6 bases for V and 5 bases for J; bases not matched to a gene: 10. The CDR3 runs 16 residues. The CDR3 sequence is CASTQGDRGRGDTQYF. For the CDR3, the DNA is TGCGCCAGCACCCAAGGGGACAGGGGGCGCGGAGATACGCAGTATTTT.

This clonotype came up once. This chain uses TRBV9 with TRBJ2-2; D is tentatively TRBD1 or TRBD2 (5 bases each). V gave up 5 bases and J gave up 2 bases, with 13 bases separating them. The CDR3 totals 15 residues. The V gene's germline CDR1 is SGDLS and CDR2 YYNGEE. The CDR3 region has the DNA TGTGCCAGCAGTTCTTCCGGGACCAACACCGGGGAGCTGTTTTTT. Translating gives CASSSSGTNTGELFF.

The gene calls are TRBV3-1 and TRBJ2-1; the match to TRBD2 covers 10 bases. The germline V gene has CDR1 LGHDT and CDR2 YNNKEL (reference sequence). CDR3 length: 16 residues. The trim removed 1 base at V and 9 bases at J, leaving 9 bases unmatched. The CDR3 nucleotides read TGTGCCAGCAGCCAAGCCCCAGCGGGGGGGCCCCGTGAGCAGTTCTTC. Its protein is CASSQAPAGGPREQFF.